The rows below give T cell receptor beta chains drawn from one sample of a study of blood T cell repertoires in COVID-19. Measured with immunoSEQ multiplex PCR; TCRdb has only the in-frame clones, and not every one. The sample holds 150,000 to 200,000 clones; around 82% are singletons and the top ten take about 17%. Sample: PBMCs or T cells enriched from blood (not recorded which). These receptors came from a woman between 50 and 59 years old with acute COVID-19. Both conserved end residues are part of each CDR3. Each record gives: clone size, J gene, V gene, D gene, CDR3 DNA, CDR3 protein. A D gene is named only where the DNA matches it firmly. Expanded clones get a size class; other rows say once, few or many, or leave the size out.

abundance: .; j_gene: TRBJ1-2; v_gene: TRBV9; d_gene: TRBD1; CDR3nt: TGTGCCAGCAGCTCCCCGGGACAGGGGGCTGGTGGCTACACCTTC; CDR3aa: CASSSPGQGAGGYTF
abundance: .; j_gene: TRBJ1-2; v_gene: TRBV28; d_gene: .; CDR3nt: TGTGCCAGCAGTTTGTCACAGGTTCTCGGCTACACCTTC; CDR3aa: CASSLSQVLGYTF
abundance: .; j_gene: TRBJ1-5; v_gene: TRBV7-6; d_gene: .; CDR3nt: TGTGCCAGCAGCCCTTACGAGGGCAGGCGGGATCAGCCCCAGCATTTT; CDR3aa: CASSPYEGRRDQPQHF
abundance: few; j_gene: TRBJ1-1; v_gene: TRBV4-3; d_gene: TRBD1; CDR3nt: TGCGCCAGCAGCCAAGAAGGGGACAGGGGTGAAGCTTTCTTT; CDR3aa: CASSQEGDRGEAFF
abundance: few; j_gene: TRBJ1-1; v_gene: TRBV12-2; d_gene: .; CDR3nt: TGTGCAAGTCGCTTTAGGTGGACAGGGAGGATTGAAGCTTTCTTT; CDR3aa: CASRFRWTGRIEAFF
abundance: .; j_gene: TRBJ1-2; v_gene: TRBV13; d_gene: .; CDR3nt: TGTGCCAGCAGCCCAAGTGTTGGGTGGGAGGCGGATGGCTACACCTTC; CDR3aa: CASSPSVGWEADGYTF
abundance: .; j_gene: TRBJ1-6; v_gene: TRBV5-1; d_gene: .; CDR3nt: TGCGCCAGCAGCCCCGGCCGGGATTCACCCCTCCACTTT; CDR3aa: CASSPGRDSPLHF
abundance: .; j_gene: TRBJ1-1; v_gene: TRBV4-3; d_gene: .; CDR3nt: TGCGCCAGCAGCCAAGGGAGGCAGGTAATGAACACTGAAGCTTTCTTT; CDR3aa: CASSQGRQVMNTEAFF
abundance: few; j_gene: TRBJ2-3; v_gene: TRBV6-4; d_gene: .; CDR3nt: TGTGCCAGCAGTGAGTCAGGGGACGCAGATACGCAGTATTTT; CDR3aa: CASSESGDADTQYF
abundance: once; j_gene: TRBJ1-4; v_gene: TRBV6-5; d_gene: TRBD1; CDR3nt: TGTGCCAGCACCCCCGAGTCAGGGGGCGAAAAACTGTTTTTT; CDR3aa: CASTPESGGEKLFF
abundance: .; j_gene: TRBJ1-4; v_gene: TRBV5-1; d_gene: TRBD1; CDR3nt: TGCGCCAGCAGCTTGGGGGACAGGGATAGCGAAAAACTGTTTTTT; CDR3aa: CASSLGDRDSEKLFF
abundance: .; j_gene: TRBJ1-5; v_gene: TRBV7-6; d_gene: .; CDR3nt: TGTGCCAGCAGCTTAGAGAGTCAGGGAGGACAGCCCCAGCATTTT; CDR3aa: CASSLESQGGQPQHF
abundance: .; j_gene: TRBJ1-2; v_gene: TRBV7-9; d_gene: .; CDR3nt: TGTGCCAGCAGCTTACCCGTCGGGGGTGACGTGGGCTATGGCTACACCTTC; CDR3aa: CASSLPVGGDVGYGYTF
abundance: .; j_gene: TRBJ1-6; v_gene: TRBV7-8; d_gene: .; CDR3nt: TGTGCCAGCAGCCCACGTGTATCGGTGGCTAGAAGCTCCTATAATTCACCCCTCCACTTT; CDR3aa: CASSPRVSVARSSYNSPLHF
abundance: once; j_gene: TRBJ2-3; v_gene: TRBV9; d_gene: TRBD2; CDR3nt: TGTGCCAGCAGCGCTCGACTAGCGGGACCAGATACGCAGTATTTT; CDR3aa: CASSARLAGPDTQYF
abundance: few; j_gene: TRBJ2-2; v_gene: TRBV12-5; d_gene: TRBD1; CDR3nt: TGTGCTAGTGGCCCCGGCCCCACAGGGACAGGGACCGGGGAGCTGTTTTTT; CDR3aa: CASGPGPTGTGTGELFF
abundance: .; j_gene: TRBJ2-3; v_gene: TRBV6-4; d_gene: .; CDR3nt: TGTGCCAGCAGTGAGGAGGCGGGTAGCACAGATACGCAGTATTTT; CDR3aa: CASSEEAGSTDTQYF
abundance: once; j_gene: TRBJ2-1; v_gene: TRBV2; d_gene: .; CDR3nt: TGTGCCAGCACCGGGATGCCGCCTGAGCAGTTCTTC; CDR3aa: CASTGMPPEQFF
abundance: .; j_gene: TRBJ1-2; v_gene: TRBV30; d_gene: TRBD1; CDR3nt: TGTGCCTGGAGTGTACAGGGGGCAGGTGGCTACACCTTC; CDR3aa: CAWSVQGAGGYTF
abundance: .; j_gene: TRBJ1-5; v_gene: TRBV5-6; d_gene: .; CDR3nt: TGTGCCAGCAGCCGTACGCGGGACAATCAGCCCCAGCATTTT; CDR3aa: CASSRTRDNQPQHF
abundance: few; j_gene: TRBJ1-2; v_gene: TRBV4-1; d_gene: .; CDR3nt: TGCGCCAGCAGCCAAGTGGGCAGGGATTATGGCTACACCTTC; CDR3aa: CASSQVGRDYGYTF
abundance: medium-sized; j_gene: TRBJ1-5; v_gene: TRBV6-5; d_gene: .; CDR3nt: TGTGCCAGCAGTTACTCGTCAGGTGAAGGACAGCCCCAGCATTTT; CDR3aa: CASSYSSGEGQPQHF
abundance: few; j_gene: TRBJ1-4; v_gene: TRBV4-1; d_gene: .; CDR3nt: TGCGCCAGCAGCCAATTCTCGCCCCACGGAGTTGAAAAACTGTTTTTT; CDR3aa: CASSQFSPHGVEKLFF
abundance: .; j_gene: TRBJ1-1; v_gene: TRBV5-6; d_gene: .; CDR3nt: TGTGCCAGCACCTACGGCACTGAAGCTTTCTTT; CDR3aa: CASTYGTEAFF
abundance: few; j_gene: TRBJ1-2; v_gene: TRBV30; d_gene: TRBD1; CDR3nt: TGTGCCTGGAATCAACAGGGGAGTGGAGGCTACACCTTC; CDR3aa: CAWNQQGSGGYTF
abundance: .; j_gene: TRBJ2-5; v_gene: TRBV19; d_gene: TRBD1; CDR3nt: TGTGCCAGTAGTATAGGCGGGACAGGGGGCGCGAAGACCCAGTACTTC; CDR3aa: CASSIGGTGGAKTQYF
abundance: .; j_gene: TRBJ1-1; v_gene: TRBV19; d_gene: .; CDR3nt: TGTGCCAGTAGTAGCAGACAGGACCTGAGCACTGAAGCTTTCTTT; CDR3aa: CASSSRQDLSTEAFF
abundance: .; j_gene: TRBJ2-1; v_gene: TRBV4-3; d_gene: TRBD1; CDR3nt: TGCGCCAGCAGCCCACACGGGACAGAATCCTACAATGAGCAGTTCTTC; CDR3aa: CASSPHGTESYNEQFF
abundance: .; j_gene: TRBJ1-5; v_gene: TRBV28; d_gene: .; CDR3nt: TGTGCCAGCAGTACCCAAGGGCAGGGTGACAATCAGCCCCAGCATTTT; CDR3aa: CASSTQGQGDNQPQHF
abundance: .; j_gene: TRBJ1-3; v_gene: TRBV6-1; d_gene: .; CDR3nt: TGTGCCAGCAGTGAGGTCTACTATAGATCCTCTGGAAACACCATATATTTT; CDR3aa: CASSEVYYRSSGNTIYF
abundance: .; j_gene: TRBJ2-4; v_gene: TRBV3-1/TRBV3-2; d_gene: .; CDR3nt: TGTGCCAGCCAACCTACGGGTTCCAAAAACATTCAGTACTTC; CDR3aa: CASQPTGSKNIQYF
abundance: .; j_gene: TRBJ1-1; v_gene: TRBV5-8; d_gene: .; CDR3nt: TGTGCCAGCAGCTTGATTACGGGAATGAACACTGAAGCTTTCTTT; CDR3aa: CASSLITGMNTEAFF
abundance: .; j_gene: TRBJ2-5; v_gene: TRBV3-1/TRBV3-2; d_gene: TRBD2; CDR3nt: TGTGCCAGCAGCCAAGTGGGGATAATGACTAGCAGCGAAGAGACCCAGTACTTC; CDR3aa: CASSQVGIMTSSEETQYF
abundance: .; j_gene: TRBJ1-2; v_gene: TRBV7-2; d_gene: TRBD1; CDR3nt: TGTGCCAGCAGCTTAGGGGGACAGGCACTGCACGGCTACACCTTC; CDR3aa: CASSLGGQALHGYTF
abundance: .; j_gene: TRBJ2-3; v_gene: TRBV9; d_gene: TRBD1; CDR3nt: TGTGCCAGCAGCATCCGGGACAGGGGGCAATTTGATACGCAGTATTTT; CDR3aa: CASSIRDRGQFDTQYF
abundance: .; j_gene: TRBJ1-5; v_gene: TRBV6-4; d_gene: .; CDR3nt: TGTGCCAGCAGTCCCGACAGTTATAATCAGCCCCAGCATTTT; CDR3aa: CASSPDSYNQPQHF
abundance: once; j_gene: TRBJ1-2; v_gene: TRBV6-5; d_gene: TRBD1; CDR3nt: TGTGCCAGCAGTTACTCGGCAGGGGGTGCTAACTATGGCTACACCTTC; CDR3aa: CASSYSAGGANYGYTF
abundance: .; j_gene: TRBJ2-3; v_gene: TRBV12-5; d_gene: TRBD2; CDR3nt: TGTGCTAGTGGTCCGGGGGGGAGAAACGCAGATACGCAGTATTTT; CDR3aa: CASGPGGRNADTQYF
abundance: .; j_gene: TRBJ1-1; v_gene: TRBV6-5; d_gene: TRBD1; CDR3nt: TGTGCCACCCTCAGGGGGCACACTGAAGCTTTCTTT; CDR3aa: CATLRGHTEAFF
abundance: .; j_gene: TRBJ2-3; v_gene: TRBV7-9; d_gene: TRBD2; CDR3nt: TGTGCCAGCAGCTTCGGGACTAGCGGCACAGATACGCAGTATTTT; CDR3aa: CASSFGTSGTDTQYF
abundance: .; j_gene: TRBJ2-5; v_gene: TRBV25-1; d_gene: TRBD2; CDR3nt: TGTGCCAGCAGTCCGGGGGGGTTAGAGACCCAGTACTTC; CDR3aa: CASSPGGLETQYF
abundance: many; j_gene: TRBJ2-1; v_gene: TRBV7-3; d_gene: TRBD2; CDR3nt: TGTGCCAGCAGCCCAACTAGCGGCGCGACCTACAATGAGCAGTTCTTC; CDR3aa: CASSPTSGATYNEQFF
abundance: .; j_gene: TRBJ2-1; v_gene: TRBV4-1; d_gene: TRBD1; CDR3nt: TGCGCCAGCAGCCTAACGGGACAGGGGAGAGAAAATGAGCAGTTCTTC; CDR3aa: CASSLTGQGRENEQFF
abundance: .; j_gene: TRBJ1-1; v_gene: TRBV18; d_gene: .; CDR3nt: TGTGCCAGCTCACCACTTCGGGTCGGGGAGAACACTGAAGCTTTCTTT; CDR3aa: CASSPLRVGENTEAFF
abundance: .; j_gene: TRBJ1-2; v_gene: TRBV5-4; d_gene: TRBD1; CDR3nt: TGTGCCAGCAGCTTGGCAAGCAGGGGGCATGGCTATGGCTACACCTTC; CDR3aa: CASSLASRGHGYGYTF
abundance: .; j_gene: TRBJ1-5; v_gene: TRBV5-5; d_gene: .; CDR3nt: TGTGCCAGCAGCTTGGAGGGACATCAAGGTCAGCCCCAGCATTTT; CDR3aa: CASSLEGHQGQPQHF
abundance: .; j_gene: TRBJ1-1; v_gene: TRBV4-1; d_gene: TRBD1; CDR3nt: TGCGCCAGCAGCCGAGGACAGGGCATGAACACTGAAGCTTTCTTT; CDR3aa: CASSRGQGMNTEAFF
abundance: .; j_gene: TRBJ2-5; v_gene: TRBV6-5; d_gene: .; CDR3nt: TGTGCCAGCAGTTACGGGTCCGGGGAGAGAGAGACCCAGTACTTC; CDR3aa: CASSYGSGERETQYF
abundance: few; j_gene: TRBJ1-2; v_gene: TRBV29-1; d_gene: .; CDR3nt: TGCAGCGTTGAGCTTTGGGGCAGGGCCGGTGGCTACACCTTC; CDR3aa: CSVELWGRAGGYTF
abundance: .; j_gene: TRBJ2-3; v_gene: TRBV5-4; d_gene: .; CDR3nt: TGTGCCAGCAGCTTGGCAGAAACAGATACGCAGTATTTT; CDR3aa: CASSLAETDTQYF
abundance: .; j_gene: TRBJ1-1; v_gene: TRBV2; d_gene: .; CDR3nt: TGTGCCAGCAGTGCTCAGGGGCTGAACACTGAAGCTTTCTTT; CDR3aa: CASSAQGLNTEAFF
abundance: .; j_gene: TRBJ2-2; v_gene: TRBV20-1; d_gene: .; CDR3nt: TGCAGTGCTCTACAGGGCGGGGAGCTGTTTTTT; CDR3aa: CSALQGGELFF
abundance: .; j_gene: TRBJ2-4; v_gene: TRBV18; d_gene: .; CDR3nt: TGTGCCAGCTCACCGCTAGAGGGCGCCAAAAACATTCAGTACTTC; CDR3aa: CASSPLEGAKNIQYF
abundance: .; j_gene: TRBJ2-3; v_gene: TRBV9; d_gene: TRBD2; CDR3nt: TGTGCCAGCAGCGTGCGGGGGGGTAGCACAGATACGCAGTATTTT; CDR3aa: CASSVRGGSTDTQYF
abundance: .; j_gene: TRBJ2-1; v_gene: TRBV6-2/TRBV6-3; d_gene: TRBD1; CDR3nt: TGTGCCAGCAGTTACTCGAGGGACAGGGGAAATAATGAGCAGTTCTTC; CDR3aa: CASSYSRDRGNNEQFF
abundance: .; j_gene: TRBJ2-2; v_gene: TRBV28; d_gene: .; CDR3nt: TGTGCCAGCAGTGCAACGGGGGCGGGGAGGGCCGGGGAGCTGTTTTTT; CDR3aa: CASSATGAGRAGELFF
abundance: .; j_gene: TRBJ1-3; v_gene: TRBV28; d_gene: .; CDR3nt: TGTGCCAGCAGTCCCCCAGGAAACACCATATATTTT; CDR3aa: CASSPPGNTIYF
abundance: .; j_gene: TRBJ1-5; v_gene: TRBV19; d_gene: .; CDR3nt: TGTGCCAGTAGTATAGATATCGTTAGCAATCAGCCCCAGCATTTT; CDR3aa: CASSIDIVSNQPQHF
abundance: .; j_gene: TRBJ1-2; v_gene: TRBV7-9; d_gene: .; CDR3nt: TGTGCCAGCAGCTCCACTAACTATGGCTACACCTTC; CDR3aa: CASSSTNYGYTF